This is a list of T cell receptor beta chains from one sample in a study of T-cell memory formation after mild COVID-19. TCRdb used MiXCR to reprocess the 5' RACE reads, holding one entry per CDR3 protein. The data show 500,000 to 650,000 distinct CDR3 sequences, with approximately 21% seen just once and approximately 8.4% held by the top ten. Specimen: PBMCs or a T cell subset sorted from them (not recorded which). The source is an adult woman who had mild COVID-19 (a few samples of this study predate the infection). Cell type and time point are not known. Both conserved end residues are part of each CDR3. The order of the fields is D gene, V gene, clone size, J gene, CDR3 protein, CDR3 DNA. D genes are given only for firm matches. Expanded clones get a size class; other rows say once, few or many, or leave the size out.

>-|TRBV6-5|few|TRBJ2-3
CASSYEAGATSAQYF
TGTGCCAGCAGTTACGAGGCGGGGGCCACCAGCGCGCAGTATTTT
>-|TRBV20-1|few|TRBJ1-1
CSARVGPTNTEAFF
TGCAGTGCTAGAGTTGGACCGACGAACACTGAAGCTTTCTTT
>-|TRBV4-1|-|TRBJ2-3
CASSTQGNGADTQYF
TGCGCCAGCAGCACACAGGGCAATGGGGCAGATACGCAGTATTTT
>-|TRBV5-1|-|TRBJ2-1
CASSWEGGDNEQFF
TGCGCCAGCAGCTGGGAAGGGGGAGACAATGAGCAGTTCTTC
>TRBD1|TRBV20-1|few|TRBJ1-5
CSARRTGGTQPQHF
TGCAGTGCTAGAAGGACAGGGGGAACTCAGCCCCAGCATTTT
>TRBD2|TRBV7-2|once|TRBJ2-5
CASSSSPSGETQYF
TGTGCCAGCAGCTCTAGCCCTAGCGGGGAGACCCAGTACTTC
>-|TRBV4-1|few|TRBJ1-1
CASRRGPGLEAFF
TGCGCCAGCAGACGGGGCCCAGGGTTAGAAGCTTTCTTT
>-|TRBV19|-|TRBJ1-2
CASSTPMGRKYYGYTF
TGTGCCAGTAGTACGCCGATGGGCAGAAAGTACTATGGCTACACCTTC
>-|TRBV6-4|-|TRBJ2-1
CASSDSAGLHPQFF
TGTGCCAGCAGTGACTCGGCGGGGTTACACCCACAGTTCTTC
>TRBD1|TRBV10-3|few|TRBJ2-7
CAIRDTGGEQYF
TGTGCCATCAGGGACACAGGGGGCGAGCAGTACTTC
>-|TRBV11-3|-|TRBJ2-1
CASSLDRVHPKEFF
TGTGCCAGCAGCTTAGATCGGGTCCATCCGAAGGAGTTCTTC
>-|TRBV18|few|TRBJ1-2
CASSPPSRNNYGYTF
TGTGCCAGCTCACCACCCTCTCGGAATAACTATGGCTACACCTTC
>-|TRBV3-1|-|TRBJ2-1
CASSQVGSSIETSYNEQFF
TGTGCCAGCAGCCAAGTGGGGAGTAGCATCGAAACATCCTACAATGAGCAGTTCTTC
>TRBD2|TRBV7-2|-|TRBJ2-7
CASSLGALAGVYEQYF
TGTGCCAGCAGCTTAGGTGCACTAGCGGGAGTTTACGAGCAGTACTTC
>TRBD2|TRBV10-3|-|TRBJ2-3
CAISDSPGGTQYF
TGTGCCATCAGTGATTCGCCGGGAGGCACGCAGTATTTT
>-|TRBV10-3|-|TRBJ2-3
CAISESQTDTQYF
TGTGCCATCAGTGAGTCCCAGACAGATACGCAGTATTTT
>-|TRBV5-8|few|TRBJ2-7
CASSSRGVPEQYF
TGTGCCAGCAGCTCCCGGGGAGTGCCCGAGCAGTACTTC
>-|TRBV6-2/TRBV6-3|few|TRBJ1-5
CASSSARASNQPQHF
TGTGCCAGCAGTTCGGCCCGGGCATCCAATCAGCCCCAGCATTTT
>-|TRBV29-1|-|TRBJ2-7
CSVDSGAEYEQYF
TGCAGCGTTGATTCGGGGGCTGAATACGAGCAGTACTTC
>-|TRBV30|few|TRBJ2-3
CAWSRGIADTQYF
TGTGCCTGGAGTCGAGGGATTGCAGATACGCAGTATTTT
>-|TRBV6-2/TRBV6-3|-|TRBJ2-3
CASSYQLVGTDTQYF
TGTGCCAGCAGTTACCAGCTTGTCGGCACAGATACGCAGTATTTT
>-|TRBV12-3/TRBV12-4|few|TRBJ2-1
CASRTSPGNNEQFF
TGTGCCAGCAGGACATCGCCGGGGAACAATGAGCAGTTCTTC
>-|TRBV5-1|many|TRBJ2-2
CASSTGNTGELFF
TGCGCCAGCAGCACAGGAAACACCGGGGAGCTGTTTTTT
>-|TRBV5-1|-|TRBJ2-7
CASSLRGRDEQYF
TGCGCCAGCAGCTTGCGGGGTCGGGATGAGCAGTACTTC
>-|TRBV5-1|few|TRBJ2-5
CASSLAGQSQETQYF
TGCGCCAGCAGCTTGGCCGGACAGTCACAAGAGACCCAGTACTTC
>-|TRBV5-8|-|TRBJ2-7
CASSFRRDFPYEQYF
TGTGCCAGCAGCTTTCGAAGAGATTTCCCCTACGAGCAGTACTTC
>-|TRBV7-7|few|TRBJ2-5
CASGGGYQETQYF
TGTGCTAGCGGAGGGGGCTACCAAGAGACCCAGTACTTC
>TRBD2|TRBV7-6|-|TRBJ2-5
CASSLQGGRRETQYF
TGTGCCAGCAGCTTACAGGGAGGGAGGCGGGAGACCCAGTACTTC
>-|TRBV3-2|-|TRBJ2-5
CASSPPRSSPRETQYF
TGTGCCAGCAGCCCCCCGCGGTCATCTCCCAGGGAGACCCAGTACTTC
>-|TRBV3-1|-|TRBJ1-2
CASSQGFHGASGYGYTF
TGTGCCAGCAGCCAAGGGTTCCACGGAGCGAGTGGCTATGGCTACACCTTC
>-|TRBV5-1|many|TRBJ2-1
CASSLAGLASHNEQFF
TGCGCCAGCAGCTTGGCCGGTCTAGCGTCTCACAATGAGCAGTTCTTC
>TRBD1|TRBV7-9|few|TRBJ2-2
CASSSQGGPAGELFF
TGTGCCAGCAGCTCACAGGGGGGCCCGGCCGGGGAGCTGTTTTTT
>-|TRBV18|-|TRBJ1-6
CASSPSNSPLHF
TGTGCCAGCTCACCAAGCAATTCACCCCTCCACTTT
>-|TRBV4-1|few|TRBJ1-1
CASSQFKRMNTEAFF
TGCGCCAGCAGCCAGTTCAAACGAATGAACACTGAAGCTTTCTTT
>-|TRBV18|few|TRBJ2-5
CASTAGEETQYF
TGTGCCAGCACCGCCGGGGAGGAGACCCAGTACTTC
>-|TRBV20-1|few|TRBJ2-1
CSARPGSSEQFF
TGCAGTGCTAGACCAGGGTCGAGTGAGCAGTTCTTC
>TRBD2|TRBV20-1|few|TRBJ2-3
CSALIAGATDTQYF
TGCAGTGCTCTAATAGCGGGAGCTACAGATACGCAGTATTTT
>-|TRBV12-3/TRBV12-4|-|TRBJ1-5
CASSFWTALNQPQHF
TGTGCCAGCAGTTTCTGGACAGCCTTAAATCAGCCCCAGCATTTT
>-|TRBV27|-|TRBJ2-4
CASSPTGLTKNIQYF
TGTGCCAGCAGTCCCACCGGACTAACCAAAAACATTCAGTACTTC
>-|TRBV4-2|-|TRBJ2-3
CASSQEVWGKGTDTQYF
TGTGCCAGCAGCCAAGAGGTGTGGGGGAAAGGCACAGATACGCAGTATTTT
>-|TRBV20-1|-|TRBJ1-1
CSVIMNTEAFF
TGCAGCGTCATAATGAACACTGAAGCTTTCTTT
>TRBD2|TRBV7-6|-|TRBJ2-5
CASSFPGLAGGPVETQYF
TGTGCCAGCAGCTTCCCGGGACTAGCGGGAGGGCCGGTGGAGACCCAGTACTTC
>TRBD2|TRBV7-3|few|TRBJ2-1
CASSHLAGSSYNEQFF
TGTGCCAGCAGTCACCTAGCGGGAAGCTCCTACAATGAGCAGTTCTTC
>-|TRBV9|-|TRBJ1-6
CASSVEGLTVSPLHF
TGTGCCAGCAGCGTAGAGGGACTAACGGTTTCACCCCTCCACTTT
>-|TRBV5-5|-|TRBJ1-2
CASSLGPSNYGYTF
TGTGCCAGCAGCTTGGGTCCGTCCAACTATGGCTACACCTTC
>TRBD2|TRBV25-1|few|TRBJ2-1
CASSARVAGNNEQFF
TGTGCCAGCAGTGCTCGGGTAGCGGGAAACAATGAGCAGTTCTTC
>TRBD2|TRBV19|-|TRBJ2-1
CASSAGLAGGQGEQFF
TGTGCCAGTAGTGCCGGACTAGCGGGGGGCCAAGGTGAGCAGTTCTTC
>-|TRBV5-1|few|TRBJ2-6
CASSRDLRDGSGANVLTF
TGCGCCAGCAGCAGGGACCTCCGAGACGGCTCTGGGGCCAACGTCCTGACTTTC